This T cell receptor (beta chain) derives from a study of blood T cell repertoires in COVID-19. Study-level information: Samples of COVID-19 (acute and convalescent) were obtained from the United States, Italy and Spain.

Sequenced by immunoSEQ multiplex PCR; TCRdb stores in-frame clones only, minus some. The sample includes around 59,000 clones, approximately 78% of them seen just once. The V and J ends lost 8 bases and 1 base respectively, with 13 bases between them. The CDR3 spans 14 residues. Germline V gene sequence: CDR1 SGHNT, CDR2 YENEEA. This clonotype was obtained from an older man with acute or convalescent COVID-19. This rearrangement joins TRBV11-3 to TRBJ2-3; possibly TRBD2 for D (5 bases). Sequencing was done on a sample of peripheral blood. The CDR3 nucleotides read TGTGCCAGCGACCCGGGGTTACGCACAGATACGCAGTATTTT. This gives the protein CASDPGLRTDTQYF.